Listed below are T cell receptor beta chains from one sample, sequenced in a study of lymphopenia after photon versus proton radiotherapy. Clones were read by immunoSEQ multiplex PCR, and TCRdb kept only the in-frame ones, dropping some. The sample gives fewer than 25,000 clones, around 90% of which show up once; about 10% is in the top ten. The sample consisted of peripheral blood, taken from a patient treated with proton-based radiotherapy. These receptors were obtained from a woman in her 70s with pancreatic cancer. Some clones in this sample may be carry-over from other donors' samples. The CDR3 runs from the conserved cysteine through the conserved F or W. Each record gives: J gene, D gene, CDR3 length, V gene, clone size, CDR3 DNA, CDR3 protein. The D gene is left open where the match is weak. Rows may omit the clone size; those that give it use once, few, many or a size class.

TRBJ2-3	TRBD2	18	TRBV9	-	TGTGCCAGCAGCCCCCTGTCCGCGCTAGCGGGAGGTACAGATACGCAGTATTTT	CASSPLSALAGGTDTQYF
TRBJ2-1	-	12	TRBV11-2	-	TGTGCCAGCAGCTTAGTCGGAGGAGAGCAGTTCTTC	CASSLVGGEQFF
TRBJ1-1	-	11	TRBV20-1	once	TGCAGTGCTAGTCGGATCGCTGAAGCTTTCTTT	CSASRIAEAFF
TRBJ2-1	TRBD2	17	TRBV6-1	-	TGTGCCAGCAGTGATGGGAGGAGCGGGAGTCGGGGATTTAGAGGCGTCTTC	CASSDGRSGSRGFRGVF
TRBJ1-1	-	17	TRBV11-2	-	TGTGCCAGCAGCTTACGACCGCAGGGCGACCCGAACACTGAAGCTTTCTTT	CASSLRPQGDPNTEAFF
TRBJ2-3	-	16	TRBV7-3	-	TGTGCCAGCAGTCTCAACCCGGGACTGAACACAGATACGCAGTATTTT	CASSLNPGLNTDTQYF
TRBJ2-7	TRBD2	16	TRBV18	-	TGTGCCAGCTCGCCTCAGCCCGGGACTAGTAAAATCGAGCAGTACTTC	CASSPQPGTSKIEQYF
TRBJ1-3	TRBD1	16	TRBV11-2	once	TGTGCCAGCAGCGCGGACAGGGGATACTCTGGAAACACCATATATTTT	CASSADRGYSGNTIYF
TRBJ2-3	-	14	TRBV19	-	TGTGCCAGTAGTTCCCCGGGGGCCACAGATACGCAGTATTTT	CASSSPGATDTQYF
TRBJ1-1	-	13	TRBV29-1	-	TGCAGCGTCGTCGCGGCTAGGAACACTGAAGCTTTCTTT	CSVVAARNTEAFF
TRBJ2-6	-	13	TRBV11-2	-	TGTGCCAGCAGGCTCTCTGGGGCCAACGTCCTGACTTTC	CASRLSGANVLTF
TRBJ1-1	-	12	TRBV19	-	TGTGCCAGTAGTACCACTGGACCTGAAGCTTTCTTT	CASSTTGPEAFF
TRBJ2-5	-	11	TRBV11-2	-	TGTGCCAGCAGCTTCTCCGAGACCCAGTACTTC	CASSFSETQYF